This entry describes one T cell receptor (beta chain). The sample originates from a study of blood T cell repertoires in COVID-19. About the study: In each case, the material was cDNA or gDNA derived from T cells, B-cell-depleted T cells, or PBMCs.

The germline CDR1 and CDR2 sequences are SGDLS and YYNGEE. V dropped 0 bases and J dropped 6; count of bases not matched to a gene: 3. The CDR3 is 13 amino acids. Per the authors' pipeline: Scientists estimated how many nucleated cells there were by amplifying reference gene primers. Assay: immunoSEQ multiplex PCR; the TCRdb copy retains only in-frame clones and omits some. D and trimming come from the DNA, and the V and J calls and clone size come from that table. The sample contains 55,000 to 75,000 clones, 65% to 85% of which appear only once. This receptor was obtained from a man older than 75 with active or convalescent COVID-19. This chain connects TRBV9 to TRBJ2-7, with 7 bases lining up with TRBD2. The sample consisted of peripheral blood. CDR3 residues: CASSVGLAREQYF. The DNA for the CDR3 is TGTGCCAGCAGCGTAGGACTAGCACGCGAGCAGTACTTC.